The 27 T cell receptor beta chains below all came from one sample that was sequenced in a study of shared clonotypes between healthy human individuals. Terminally differentiated effector memory CD45RA+ cells were excluded by CCR7 positive selection of CD45RO-negative cells. The table came from immunoSEQ multiplex PCR; TCRdb's copy has only in-frame clones and leaves some out. This table holds roughly 2,000,000 clones, 90% to 95% found once. The sequenced sample consisted of naive CD8+ T cells from PBMCs. The receptors were gathered from a man between 18 and 29 years old in good health. Some clones in this sample may be carry-over from other donors' samples.

The chain links TRBV6-1 to TRBJ1-4; D call uncertain. Germline-derived CDR1 and CDR2 are MNHNS and SASEGT. The CDR3 is 15 residues long. With 4 bases removed from V and 0 bases from J, the gap between germline ends came to 9 bases. CDR3 protein: CASSVFGATNEKLFF. DNA of the CDR3: TGTGCCAGCAGTGTCTTCGGTGCAACTAATGAAAAACTGTTTTTT.

The chain is built from TRBV6-5 and TRBJ2-7; D is unresolved. Germline V gene sequence: CDR1 MNHEY, CDR2 SVGAGI. V lost 6 bases, J lost 1 base, and 13 bases lay in between. The length of the CDR3 is 14 residues. The CDR3 here is CASRETATSYEQYF. As DNA, the CDR3 is TGTGCCAGCAGAGAGACCGCAACGTCCTACGAGCAGTACTTC.

V is TRBV25-1 and J is TRBJ2-5; D is unclear. V was clipped by 0 bases and J by 5 bases, with 13 bases between them. The CDR3 is 15 residues long. Looked up from germline, CDR1 is MGHDK and CDR2 is SYGVNS. The chain's CDR3 is CASSEYDSDLETQYF. The CDR3 coding sequence is TGTGCCAGCAGTGAATATGACTCAGACCTGGAGACCCAGTACTTC.

The chain recombines TRBV7-9 with TRBJ1-4, with TRBD1 matching over 7 bases. This CDR3 is 17 amino acids long. Germline trimming cut 2 bases from V and 7 bases from J; bases unmatched to any gene: 13. The germline CDR1 and CDR2 sequences are SEHNR and FQNEAQ (reference sequence). The CDR3 sequence is CASSLPDNDREFEKLFF. The CDR3 DNA is TGTGCCAGCAGCTTACCAGATAATGACAGGGAATTTGAAAAACTGTTTTTT.

Only a few counts were recorded for this clone. The chain has TRBV27 and TRBJ1-1; D is unclear. V was trimmed by 5 bases and J by 0 bases, leaving 10 bases between them. Germline lookup yields CDR1 MNHEY and CDR2 SMNVEV (reference sequence). The CDR3 has 14 residues. CDR3 coding DNA: TGTGCCAGCAGTATGACTGGTATGAACACTGAAGCTTTCTTT. This sequence encodes CASSMTGMNTEAFF.

A few counts support this clone. The chain uses TRBV11-2 and TRBJ1-1; unclear D gene. Trimming stripped 0 bases from V and 7 bases from J, with 3 bases between. This CDR3 has 11 residues. The germline CDR1 and CDR2 sequences are SGHAT and FQNNGV. CDR3 sequence (DNA): TGTGCCAGCAGCTTAGATCTTGAAGCTTTCTTT. Translated, it gives CASSLDLEAFF. The full variable domain, in which reference TRBV11-2 and TRBJ1-1 provide the parts outside the CDR3, is EAGVAQSPRYKIIEKRQSVAFWCNPISGHATLYWYQQILGQGPKLLIQFQNNGVVDDSQLPKDRFSAERLKGVDSTLKIQPAKLEDSAVYLCASSLDLEAFFGQGTRLTVV.

The gene calls are TRBV29-1 and TRBJ2-3, with D possibly matching TRBD2 (5 bases). This CDR3 region has 15 residues. From germline, CDR1 is SQVTM and CDR2 ANQGSEA. Deletions cut 1 base from V and 0 bases from J, with 11 bases between. The CDR3 protein is CSVEVGSVSTDTQYF. The CDR3 bases are TGCAGCGTTGAAGTAGGGAGCGTGAGCACAGATACGCAGTATTTT.

The table lists this clone with many counts. The chain uses TRBV5-1 and TRBJ2-7, with TRBD1 matching 10 bases. This CDR3 region has 16 residues. CDR1 is SGHRS, CDR2 YFSETQ, per germline. Trimming took 4 bases from V and 5 from J; bases not matched to a gene: 12. The CDR3 loop is CASSPEPTGGKDEQYF. The CDR3, as DNA: TGCGCCAGCAGCCCCGAACCGACAGGGGGCAAGGACGAGCAGTACTTC.

The rearrangement joins TRBV5-5 to TRBJ1-5; unclear D gene. Trimming took off 0 bases at V and 9 bases at J, with 16 bases between the two ends. The germline CDR1 and CDR2 sequences are SGHKS and YYEKEE (reference sequence). The CDR3 is 15 residues long. CDR3 bases: TGTGCCAGCAGCTTGGTTTACGGGTTCCAGCGGCCCCAGCATTTT. Protein product: CASSLVYGFQRPQHF.

The chain's CDR3 is CASRPDRDQPQHF. The CDR3 DNA reads TGCGCCAGCAGACCGGACAGGGATCAGCCCCAGCATTTT. The chain joins TRBV5-1 to TRBJ1-5; 8 bases line up with TRBD1. The V segment lost 5 bases and the J segment 5 bases; nucleotides outside the gene matches: 3. The germline CDR1 and CDR2 sequences are SGHRS and YFSETQ. The CDR3 covers 13 residues.

The rearrangement links TRBV27 to TRBJ2-7, with D tentatively TRBD2 (5 bases). CDR1 and CDR2 (germline): MNHEY, SMNVEV (reference sequence). The CDR3 has 12 amino acids. Trimming took 6 bases from V and 7 from J, leaving 13 bases between them. The CDR3 bases are TGTGCCAGCAGGGGAACGCGGGTGGAGCAGTACTTC. This translates into CASRGTRVEQYF.

This clone has more than one count but fewer than ten. Other DNA sequences within the sample encode an identical CDR3. V usage is TRBV19 and J usage is TRBJ1-5, with D unclear. The CDR3 consists of 14 residues. The ends were cut back, 5 bases at V and 0 bases at J, with 8 bases in the middle. The germline V gene has CDR1 LNHDA and CDR2 SQIVND (reference sequence). The CDR3 sequence is CASSLQYSNQPQHF. The CDR3 DNA is TGTGCCAGTAGTCTGCAGTATAGCAATCAGCCCCAGCATTTT.

A single count supports this clone. The same CDR3 can be traced to other DNA sequences in this sample. The genes are TRBV15 and TRBJ2-1, with D uncertain. From germline, CDR1 is LNHNV and CDR2 YYDKDF (reference sequence). The length of the CDR3 is 15 residues. Trimming cost V 1 base and J 0 bases, with 7 bases left between them. Here the CDR3 DNA reads TGTGCCACCAGCAGAGCCGGTAGCTCCTACAATGAGCAGTTCTTC. Its protein product is CATSRAGSSYNEQFF.

This clone was counted a single time. The CDR3 region is CASSLERWTGTNEKLFF. CDR3 sequence (DNA): TGCGCCAGCAGCTTGGAACGGTGGACAGGGACTAATGAAAAACTGTTTTTT. The J gene is TRBJ1-4, the V gene TRBV5-1; the match to TRBD1 covers 8 bases. The CDR3 spans 17 residues. Germline V gene sequence: CDR1 SGHRS, CDR2 YFSETQ. With 0 bases clipped from V and 2 bases from J, the junction kept 6 bases outside the gene matches.

The chain employs TRBV9 and TRBJ2-1; D gene uncertain. There are 16 residues in the CDR3. CDR1 is SGDLS and CDR2 is YYNGEE in the germline V gene. V lost 1 base to trimming and J lost 8 bases, with 19 bases between them. CDR3 region: CASSVPPEAPVDEQFF. CDR3 nucleotides: TGTGCCAGCAGCGTACCCCCCGAGGCCCCAGTCGATGAGCAGTTCTTC.

The chain combines TRBV5-1 with TRBJ2-7; the match to TRBD1 covers 7 bases. This CDR3 is built from 15 residues. Germline V gene data show CDR1 as SGHRS and CDR2 as YFSETQ. Trimming at V came to 0 bases and at J to 3 bases, leaving 6 bases not matched to a gene. The CDR3 region is CASSLVTGQSYEQYF. In DNA, the CDR3 is TGCGCCAGCAGCTTGGTTACGGGACAGAGCTACGAGCAGTACTTC.

This chain uses TRBV20-1 with TRBJ2-3; D not resolved. Germline loops: CDR1 DFQATT, CDR2 SNEGSKA (reference sequence). The CDR3 consists of 11 residues. The V and J ends lost 3 bases and 4 bases respectively, with 5 bases between them. CDR3 DNA: TGCAGTGCTAGGATGGCAGATACGCAGTATTTT. Encoded protein: CSARMADTQYF.

The chain is built from TRBV28 and TRBJ2-2; D may be TRBD1 (7 bases). Per germline, CDR1 MDHEN and CDR2 SYDVKM. The CDR3 has 16 residues. V was pared by 8 bases and J by 7 bases, with 23 bases between. The CDR3 DNA is TGTGCCAGCCTAACAGCAGGGGGGTTCGCGGGCGGGGAGCTGTTTTTT. Protein: CASLTAGGFAGGELFF.

This clone was recorded only once. The rearrangement joins TRBV7-6 to TRBJ2-1, with TRBD1 as a possible D gene (6 bases). Looked up from germline, CDR1 is SGHVS and CDR2 is FNYEAQ. This CDR3 spans 17 amino acids. Trimming left V 2 bases short and J 7 bases short, with 21 bases between. CDR3 DNA: TGTGCCAGCAGCTTAAGCAGGGGCATCAGTGGCACAAATGAGCAGTTCTTC. Translated, it gives CASSLSRGISGTNEQFF.

This chain connects TRBV9 to TRBJ2-7; no firm D call. The CDR3 extends over 13 amino acids. The V gene's germline CDR1 is SGDLS and CDR2 YYNGEE. With 2 bases removed from V and 5 bases from J, the gap between germline ends came to 11 bases. CDR3 DNA sequence: TGTGCCAGCAGCGTTGGTGAGTGGAACGAGCAGTACTTC. Its translation: CASSVGEWNEQYF.

The chain employs TRBV19 and TRBJ2-7; a possible D gene is TRBD2 (5 bases). The CDR3 loop spans 13 amino acids. Germline V gene data show CDR1 as LNHDA and CDR2 as SQIVND (reference sequence). V was clipped by 2 bases and J by 11 bases, with 16 bases between them. CDR3 DNA: TGTGCCAGTAGTATACGCGGCGCCGCGAGGGAGTACTTC. Translating gives CASSIRGAAREYF.

The CDR3 is CASSSRARGTDTQYF. The CDR3 DNA follows: TGTGCCAGTAGCTCTCGGGCTCGGGGCACAGATACGCAGTATTTT. The chain is built from TRBV19 and TRBJ2-3; D gene ambiguous. The germline V gene has CDR1 LNHDA and CDR2 SQIVND (reference sequence). V lost 6 bases, J lost 1 base, and 14 bases lay in between. The CDR3 totals 15 residues. Full variable domain (missing parts from reference TRBV19 and TRBJ2-3): DGGITQSPKYLFRKEGQNVTLSCEQNLNHDAMYWYRQDPGQGLRLIYYSQIVNDFQKGDIAEGYSVSREKKESFPLTVTSAQKNPTAFYLCASSSRARGTDTQYFGPGTRLTVL.

The chain employs TRBV19 and TRBJ2-7; weak D call: TRBD2 (5 bases). The CDR3 is 14 residues long. Germline loops: CDR1 LNHDA, CDR2 SQIVND (reference sequence). The germline V and J ends were trimmed by 1 base and 4 bases, with 11 bases remaining between them. The CDR3 here is CASSIGWTAYEQYF. The CDR3 DNA reads TGTGCCAGTAGTATAGGTTGGACTGCTTACGAGCAGTACTTC.

The V and J genes are TRBV5-8 and TRBJ1-5; D is possibly TRBD1 (5 bases). The CDR3 is 14 residues long. V lost 4 bases to trimming and J lost 3 bases, with 11 bases between them. CDR1 is SGHTS, CDR2 YDEGEE, per germline. The CDR3 region is CASSLDSLNQPQHF. In nucleotides, the CDR3 is TGTGCCAGCAGCCTCGACAGCCTCAATCAGCCCCAGCATTTT.

For the CDR3, the DNA is TGTGCCAGCAGTAGACTAACAGGGGGGTCGGCCTACGAGCAGTACTTC. It is translated as CASSRLTGGSAYEQYF. The rearrangement uses TRBV27 and TRBJ2-7; 8 bases map to TRBD1. V lost 5 bases and J lost 2; bases outside the gene matches: 11. Germline V gene lookup returns CDR1 MNHEY and CDR2 SMNVEV (reference sequence). This CDR3 is built from 16 residues.

The rearrangement links TRBV27 to TRBJ2-2; weak D call: TRBD2 (5 bases). The germline CDR1 and CDR2 sequences are MNHEY and SMNVEV (reference sequence). CDR3 length equals 16 residues. The germline V and J ends were trimmed by 5 bases and 4 bases, with 17 bases remaining between them. The CDR3 DNA reads TGTGCCAGCAGTGGGAGCAGGCCCGAGGGCACCGGGGAGCTGTTTTTT. Translation: CASSGSRPEGTGELFF.

This sequence joins TRBV7-9 and TRBJ2-3; the D gene is possibly TRBD2 (5 bases). The germline V gene encodes CDR1 SEHNR and CDR2 FQNEAQ (reference sequence). Between the trimmed V and J ends, which lost 1 base and 4 bases, there was a span of 15 bases. The CDR3 covers 16 residues. CDR3: CASSLEPSRLSDTQYF. CDR3 nucleotide sequence: TGTGCCAGCAGCTTAGAGCCTAGCCGATTATCAGATACGCAGTATTTT. The variable domain in full, with the rest retrieved from reference TRBV7-9 and TRBJ2-3, is DTGVSQNPRHKITKRGQNVTFRCDPISEHNRLYWYRQTLGQGPEFLTYFQNEAQLEKSRLLSDRFSAERPKGSFSTLEIQRTEQGDSAMYLCASSLEPSRLSDTQYFGPGTRLTVL.